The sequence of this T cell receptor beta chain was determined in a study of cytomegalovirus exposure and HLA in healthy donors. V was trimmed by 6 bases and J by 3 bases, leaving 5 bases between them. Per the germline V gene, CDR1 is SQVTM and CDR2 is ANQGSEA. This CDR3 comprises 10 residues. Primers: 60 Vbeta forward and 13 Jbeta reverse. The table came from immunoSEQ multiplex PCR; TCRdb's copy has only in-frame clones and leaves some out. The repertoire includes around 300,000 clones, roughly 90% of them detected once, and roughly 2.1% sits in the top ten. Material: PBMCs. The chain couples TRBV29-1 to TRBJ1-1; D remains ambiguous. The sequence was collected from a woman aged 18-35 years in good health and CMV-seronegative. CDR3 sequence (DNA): TGCAGCGTAAGAGACACTGAAGCTTTCTTT. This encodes CSVRDTEAFF.